This T cell receptor (beta chain) was recovered during a study of PD-L1 blockade in urothelial cancer. Method: immunoSEQ multiplex PCR; TCRdb's copy keeps in-frame clones and lacks some. The sample yields 35,000 to 45,000 clones, 91% seen once. Documented time point: peripheral blood 6 weeks after treatment start. Sequenced material: PBMCs, taken around atezolizumab (anti-PD-L1) treatment. This receptor was obtained from a man between 65 and 79 years old with urothelial cancer.

CDR3 in DNA: TGTGCCAGCACCCGAACAGGGGGCTACGAGCAGTACTTC. Its protein product is CASTRTGGYEQYF. The V and J genes are TRBV6-6 and TRBJ2-7, with 8 bases lining up with TRBD1. This CDR3 contains 13 residues. Germline V gene sequence: CDR1 MNHNY, CDR2 SVGAGI (reference sequence). Trimming at V came to 7 bases and at J to 3 bases, leaving 5 bases not matched to a gene.